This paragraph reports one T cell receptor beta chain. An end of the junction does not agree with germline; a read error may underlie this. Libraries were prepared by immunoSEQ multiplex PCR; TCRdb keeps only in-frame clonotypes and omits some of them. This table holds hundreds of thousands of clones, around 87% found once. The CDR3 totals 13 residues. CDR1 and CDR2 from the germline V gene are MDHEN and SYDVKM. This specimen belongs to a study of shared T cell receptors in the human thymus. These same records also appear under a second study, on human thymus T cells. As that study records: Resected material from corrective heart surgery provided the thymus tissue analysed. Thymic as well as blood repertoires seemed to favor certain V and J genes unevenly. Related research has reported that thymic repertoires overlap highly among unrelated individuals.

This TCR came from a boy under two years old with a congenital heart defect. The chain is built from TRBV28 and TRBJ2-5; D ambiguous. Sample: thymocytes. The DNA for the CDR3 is TGTGCCAGCAGGCCTGACGGCAGGCGCTATCCCCACTTC. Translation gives CASRPDGRRYPHF. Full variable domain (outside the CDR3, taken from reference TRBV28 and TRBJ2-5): DVKVTQSSRYLVKRTGEKVFLECVQDMDHENMFWYRQDPGLGLRLIYFSYDVKMKEKGDIPEGYSVSREKKERFSLILESASTNQTSMYLCASRPDGRRYPHFGPGTRLLVL.